This T cell receptor (beta chain) was found in a study of blood T cell repertoires in COVID-19. Study context: COVID-19 samples, acute and convalescent, were from the United States, Italy and Spain. PBMCs, B-cell-depleted T cells, or T cells were the source of the cDNA or gDNA that made up the material.

CDR3 length: 16 residues. Germline CDR1 SGHRS, CDR2 YFSETQ. V was pared by 0 bases and J by 4 bases, with 6 bases of the junction left unmatched. A single count supports this clone. Original data processing: The assay estimated nucleated cells by amplifying reference gene primers. The data were produced by immunoSEQ multiplex PCR, yet TCRdb's version contains in-frame clones alone and is incomplete. The V and J calls and clone size were taken over from that table, and D and trimming were inferred from the DNA. This sample has about 34,000 clones, with roughly 91% found just once. The TCR sequence derives from a man older than 75 with acute or convalescent COVID-19. V gene TRBV5-1 combines with J gene TRBJ2-3, with 9 bases lining up with TRBD2. Sample: peripheral blood. CDR3 protein: CASSLVAGGPADTQYF. CDR3 sequence (DNA): TGCGCCAGCAGCTTGGTTGCGGGGGGGCCCGCAGATACGCAGTATTTT.